This entry is about one T cell receptor beta chain. Antigen specificity is unknown. By way of CD45RO/CCR7/CD25/CD127/CD95/CD27, the CD4+ regulatory, stem cell-like memory, central memory and naive cells were sorted. The sample originates from a study of beta chain features in type 1 diabetes. Study findings and constraints: Significant though moderate, a shortening of TCRB CDR3s appeared in all four CD4+ subsets of Type 1 diabetes patients.

The V and J ends lost 3 bases and 2 bases, in that order; junction bases with no gene match: 2. This CDR3 spans 15 amino acids. Per germline, CDR1 SGDLS and CDR2 YYNGEE. Every bit of the isolated RNA underwent reverse transcription, so sequencing read expressed TCRB transcripts. TCRdb's copy holds only in-frame clones and misses some; the assay was immunoSEQ multiplex PCR. The repertoire has some 360,000 clones, around 10% of them found once; the top ten carry around 0.66%. This clonotype was obtained from a man aged 25-45 years with type 1 diabetes. Sequenced: central memory CD4+ T cells from blood. This chain joins TRBV9 and TRBJ1-3, with 10 bases aligning to TRBD1. The CDR3 spells CASSEGQGAGNTIYF. CDR3 nucleotides: TGTGCCAGCAGCGAAGGACAGGGGGCTGGAAACACCATATATTTT.